Listed here are 23 T cell receptor beta chains from one sample, sequenced in a study of blood T cell repertoires in COVID-19. This table comes from immunoSEQ multiplex PCR, and its TCRdb copy is limited to in-frame clones, with some not included. The data hold some 130,000 clones, with around nine tenths observed a single time. The sequencing sample was made of peripheral blood. The receptors were sampled from a man in his forties or fifties with active or convalescent COVID-19.

The J gene is TRBJ2-3, the V gene TRBV4-1; 7 bases match TRBD2. V trimming: 4 bases; J trimming: 0 bases; junction bases outside the gene matches: 13. The CDR3 has 18 residues. CDR1 and CDR2 (germline): MGHRA, YSYEKL. The CDR3 is CASSLGVGSSGSTDTQYF. CDR3 bases: TGCGCCAGCAGCCTGGGAGTCGGGTCTAGCGGAAGCACAGATACGCAGTATTTT.

The rearrangement joins TRBV21-1 to TRBJ2-1; TRBD2 is taken as the D call from the table, unchecked against the DNA. TRBV21-1 is a listed pseudogene. The CDR3 is 19 residues long. CDR3: CASSKDYPGLAGVNNEQFF. The CDR3 nucleotides are TGTGCCAGCAGCAAAGATTATCCGGGACTAGCGGGAGTCAACAATGAGCAGTTCTTC.

The DNA for the CDR3 is TGCGCCAGTCAGGTTGGTTCCTCTGGAAACACCATATATTTT. Its translation is CASQVGSSGNTIYF. This chain links TRBV5-1 with TRBJ1-3; D remains ambiguous. CDR3 length: 14 residues. From germline, CDR1 is SGHRS and CDR2 YFSETQ. Between the trimmed V and J ends, which lost 8 bases and 0 bases, there was a span of 12 bases.

The rearrangement links TRBV10-2 to TRBJ2-3; 10 bases agree with TRBD2. V trimming: 5 bases; J trimming: 2 bases; junction bases outside the gene matches: 16. This CDR3 contains 19 residues. The germline V gene has CDR1 WSHSY and CDR2 SAAADI. The CDR3 region is CASSRLSGGAGSDTDTQYF. CDR3 DNA sequence: TGCGCCAGCAGTCGGTTAAGCGGGGGGGCCGGGTCAGACACAGATACGCAGTATTTT.

The rearrangement links TRBV7-8 to TRBJ2-5; tentative D call: TRBD1 (7 bases). The V end was cut by 11 bases, the J end by 3 bases, with 28 bases between. From germline, CDR1 is SGHVS and CDR2 FQNEAQ. The length of the CDR3 is 17 residues. The CDR3 protein is CAGGELSKRDREETQYF. The CDR3, as DNA: TGTGCCGGAGGGGAGCTTTCCAAGAGGGACAGAGAAGAGACCCAGTACTTC. Variable domain in full (rest from reference TRBV7-8 and TRBJ2-5): GAGVSQSPRYKVAKRGQDVALRCDPISGHVSLFWYQQALGQGPEFLTYFQNEAQLDKSGLPSDRFFAERPEGSVSTLKIQRTQQEDSAVYLCAGGELSKRDREETQYFGPGTRLLVL.

This clone was counted once. This chain links TRBV15 with TRBJ1-1; maybe TRBD1 (6 bases). V was clipped by 0 bases and J by 4 bases, with 21 bases between them. The CDR3 consists of 18 residues. The germline V gene encodes CDR1 LNHNV and CDR2 YYDKDF (reference sequence). This CDR3 reads CATSRDRLGASYVTEAFF. In DNA form, the CDR3 reads TGTGCCACCAGCAGAGATCGATTGGGGGCCTCCTATGTCACTGAAGCTTTCTTT.

This chain connects TRBV19 to TRBJ2-2; possibly TRBD1 for D (6 bases). The CDR3 runs to 16 residues. Germline V gene sequence: CDR1 LNHDA, CDR2 SQIVND (reference sequence). The germline V and J ends were trimmed by 3 bases and 5 bases, with 16 bases remaining between them. This CDR3 is CASSIVGRGQTGELFF. The CDR3, as DNA: TGTGCCAGTAGTATTGTTGGACGGGGACAAACCGGGGAGCTGTTTTTT.

This chain links TRBV10-1 with TRBJ2-3; 8 bases map to TRBD2. Germline V gene lookup returns CDR1 WNHNN and CDR2 SYGVQD (reference sequence). The CDR3 consists of 14 residues. Unmatched junction bases numbered 6, after V lost 5 bases and J lost 5 bases. CDR3: CASSRIAGQDTQYF. The CDR3 DNA is TGCGCCAGCAGTCGAATAGCGGGACAAGATACGCAGTATTTT.

The chain combines TRBV5-6 with TRBJ1-2; 10 positions match TRBD1. The CDR3 has 15 amino acids. V lost 1 base, J lost 8 bases, and 8 bases stayed unmatched. Germline CDR1 SGHDT, CDR2 YYEEEE. This CDR3 reads CASSLLGTGDRGYTF. The CDR3 DNA reads TGTGCCAGCAGCTTGTTAGGGACAGGGGATAGGGGCTACACCTTC.

This clone was recorded a few times. J is TRBJ2-3 and V is TRBV2; TRBD1 agrees at 9 bases. V trimming: 6 bases; J trimming: 2 bases; junction bases outside the gene matches: 6. Germline CDR1 is SNHLY and CDR2 is FYNNEI. The CDR3 totals 15 residues. The CDR3 nucleotides read TGTGCCAGCAGGCCGGACAGGGGAAACACAGATACGCAGTATTTT. Its translation is CASRPDRGNTDTQYF.

V gene TRBV30 combines with J gene TRBJ2-5, with D perhaps TRBD1 (6 bases). CDR3 length equals 13 residues. Per the germline V gene, CDR1 is GTSNPN and CDR2 is SVGIG (reference sequence). The germline V and J ends were trimmed by 3 bases and 7 bases, with 15 bases remaining between them. CDR3 DNA sequence: TGTGCCTGGAGGGGACAATTTACGGGGACCCAGTACTTC. Amino acids: CAWRGQFTGTQYF.

The chain joins TRBV19 to TRBJ2-2; 8 bases fit TRBD2. The ends lost 4 bases at V and 1 base at J; junction bases unmatched: 8. The CDR3 runs to 17 residues. CDR1 and CDR2 (germline): LNHDA, SQIVND (reference sequence). The CDR3 nucleotides read TGTGCCAGTAGTACCAAACAACTAGCGGTGAACACCGGGGAGCTGTTTTTT. This encodes CASSTKQLAVNTGELFF.

The rearrangement links TRBV4-3 to TRBJ1-2, with D perhaps matching TRBD1 (5 bases). Germline assignment: CDR1 LGHNA and CDR2 YSLEER. CDR3 size: 15 residues. V was shortened by 0 bases and J by 4 bases, with 12 bases between the two germline ends. The CDR3 region is CASSQEGGTGYGYTF. CDR3 coding DNA: TGCGCCAGCAGCCAAGAGGGAGGGACGGGCTATGGCTACACCTTC.

This clone was seen just once. V is TRBV5-4 and J is TRBJ1-1; 7 nucleotides agree with TRBD1. Germline lookup yields CDR1 SGHNT and CDR2 YYREEE (reference sequence). V shed 3 bases, J shed 0 bases, and the junction held 2 bases outside the gene matches. The CDR3 loop spans 14 amino acids. CDR3 sequence (DNA): TGTGCCAGCAGCTGGGGACAGATGAACACTGAAGCTTTCTTT. Protein: CASSWGQMNTEAFF.

The rearrangement joins TRBV18 to TRBJ1-1; D is uncertain. Germline CDR1 is KGHSH and CDR2 is LQKENI. The CDR3 sequence is 15 residues long. V lost 5 bases and J 1 base, leaving 14 bases between the germline ends. The chain's CDR3 is CASSAYHSSNTEAFF. Written as DNA, the CDR3 is TGTGCCAGCTCAGCGTACCATTCCTCGAACACTGAAGCTTTCTTT.

This clone occurred once. V gene TRBV19 combines with J gene TRBJ1-2; 7 nucleotides agree with TRBD1. The CDR3 has 15 residues. V lost 4 bases and J lost 4; bases outside the gene matches: 9. The germline gives CDR1 LNHDA, CDR2 SQIVND (reference sequence). CDR3 sequence reads: CASSTGRGLGYGYTF. The CDR3 region has the DNA TGTGCCAGTAGTACCGGGAGGGGGCTGGGCTATGGCTACACCTTC.

V and J are TRBV30 and TRBJ1-2, with D possibly matching TRBD1 (6 bases). The CDR3 runs 16 residues. V lost 3 bases to trimming and J lost 1 base, with 18 bases between them. Germline CDR1 reads GTSNPN; CDR2 reads SVGIG (reference sequence). CDR3 region: CAWRVIRGARNYGYTF. For the CDR3, the DNA is TGTGCCTGGAGGGTGATTCGGGGGGCGCGTAACTATGGCTACACCTTC.

The chain combines TRBV7-7 with TRBJ2-2; 7 bases match TRBD1. Germline V CDR1 and CDR2: SSHAT, FNYEAQ (reference sequence). The V and J ends lost 1 base and 4 bases, in that order; junction bases with no gene match: 0. This CDR3 region has 14 residues. The CDR3 nucleotides are TGTGCCAGCAGCTTAGACAGGGGCACCGGGGAGCTGTTTTTT. It translates to CASSLDRGTGELFF.

The CDR3 loop is CASNSGGNYGYTF. In nucleotides, the CDR3 is TGTGCCTCAAACTCAGGGGGCAACTATGGCTACACCTTC. The chain recombines TRBV30 with TRBJ1-2, with 8 bases matching TRBD1. The CDR3 loop spans 13 amino acids. J gave up 2 bases and V 7 bases, and 6 bases lay outside the gene matches. The germline V gene encodes CDR1 GTSNPN and CDR2 SVGIG (reference sequence).

The chain combines TRBV30 with TRBJ1-4; D unclear. The CDR3 has 14 amino acids. Germline loops: CDR1 GTSNPN, CDR2 SVGIG (reference sequence). Trimming took 4 bases from V and 8 from J, leaving 17 bases between them. This chain's CDR3 is CAWKIGRGIEKLFF. CDR3 DNA: TGTGCCTGGAAAATAGGCCGCGGGATAGAAAAACTGTTTTTT.

The chain couples TRBV19 to TRBJ1-2; 9 bases align to TRBD1. Germline CDR1 LNHDA, CDR2 SQIVND (reference sequence). This CDR3 spans 16 amino acids. The junction had 11 bases not matched to a gene; V was cut back by 5 bases and J by 4 bases. The CDR3 is CASSDLTGGDIYGYTF. Written as DNA, the CDR3 is TGTGCCAGTAGTGACTTAACAGGGGGCGATATCTATGGCTACACCTTC.

The chain employs TRBV6-1 and TRBJ2-6; D remains ambiguous. This CDR3 comprises 14 residues. With 3 bases removed from V and 1 base from J, the gap between germline ends came to 4 bases. Germline loops: CDR1 MNHNS, CDR2 SASEGT. CDR3 in amino acids: CASSERSGANVLTF. The CDR3 bases are TGTGCCAGCAGTGAGAGATCTGGGGCCAACGTCCTGACTTTC.

V usage is TRBV4-1 and J usage is TRBJ2-7; tentative D call: TRBD2 (6 bases). Germline CDR1 and CDR2: MGHRA and YSYEKL. This CDR3 comprises 16 residues. V dropped 0 bases and J dropped 0 bases, with 12 bases sitting between them. For the CDR3, the DNA is TGCGCCAGCAGCCAAGACAGGCAGGAGGGCTCCTACGAGCAGTACTTC. It yields the protein CASSQDRQEGSYEQYF.